This TCR beta chain is from a study of blood T cell repertoires in COVID-19. About the study: The study drew acute and convalescent COVID-19 samples from the United States, Italy and Spain. From T cells, B-cell-depleted T cells, or PBMCs came the material, which was cDNA or gDNA.

The CDR3 consists of 14 residues. V dropped 5 bases and J dropped 2 bases, with 13 bases sitting between them. CDR1 is SEHNR and CDR2 is FQNEAQ in the germline V gene (reference sequence). Authors' processing steps: For nucleated cells, counts were estimated from reference gene primer amplification. Using immunoSEQ multiplex PCR, the repertoire was profiled, and TCRdb retains in-frame clones only, with some absent. From that table come the V and J calls and clone size; the DNA was used to work out D and trimming. The sample includes 250,000 to 350,000 clones, around 91% of them seen just once. Sequencing was performed on peripheral blood. The chain has TRBV7-9 and TRBJ2-7, with D perhaps matching TRBD2 (6 bases). The TCR originated in a woman aged 55-69 years with acute or convalescent COVID-19. This CDR3 reads CASSQGLRPYEQYF. DNA for the CDR3: TGTGCCAGCAGCCAGGGACTTAGACCCTACGAGCAGTACTTC.